These 7 T cell receptor beta chains were all obtained from the same sample, sequenced in a study of T cells after yellow fever vaccination (dated by TCRdb to the late 2010s). The treatment or condition label for this specimen denotes: live attenuated yellow fever vaccine strain. The library came from 5' RACE. Sequencing relied on an Illumina HiSeq 2500. TCRdb's own reprocessing of the public reads used fastp at Q25 and MiXCR and kept productive beta chains. Records with the same CDR3 protein are collapsed into one entry carrying the most frequent genes and DNA. A total of nearly 550,000 distinct CDR3 sequences appear in this sample, 15% to 20% of them only once. Roughly an eighth of the sample lies in the top ten. The source material was PBMCs, sampled 15 days after the yellow fever booster vaccination. The receptors here all came from a young man who received the YFV17D yellow fever vaccine.

This clonotype was detected only a few times. This sequence joins TRBV20-1 and TRBJ2-7, with D tentatively TRBD1 or TRBD2 (5 bases each). The CDR3 is made up of 14 amino acids. Germline loops: CDR1 DFQATT, CDR2 SNEGSKA (reference sequence). V lost 1 base and J 9 bases, leaving 19 bases between the germline ends. CDR3 loop: CSARGGTSALGQYF. CDR3 nucleotide sequence: TGCAGTGCTAGAGGAGGGACCTCAGCCCTCGGGCAGTACTTC.

This clonotype was picked up a small number of times. This chain links TRBV6-2 or TRBV6-3 with TRBJ2-1; 10 nucleotides align to TRBD2. Trimming cost V 10 bases and J 7 bases; bases outside gene matches: 7. The CDR3 runs to 13 residues. Germline V gene data show CDR1 as MNHEY and CDR2 as SVGEGT. The CDR3 coding sequence is TGTGCCATCTCAGCGGGAGGGCTTAATGAGCAGTTCTTC. It is translated as CAISAGGLNEQFF.

The chain is built from TRBV28 and TRBJ2-1; possibly TRBD1 or TRBD2 for D (5 bases each). Looked up from germline, CDR1 is MDHEN and CDR2 is SYDVKM. V lost 5 bases and J lost 3, with 20 bases in between. The CDR3 is made up of 17 amino acids. CDR3 residues: CASSTPGAKGFYNEQFF. The CDR3 bases are TGTGCCAGCAGTACCCCCGGGGCCAAGGGCTTCTACAATGAGCAGTTCTTC.

This clonotype occurred a few times. This chain joins TRBV20-1 and TRBJ2-2, with TRBD2 matching 12 bases. This CDR3 contains 15 residues. V lost 6 bases to trimming and J lost 7 bases; unmatched junction nucleotides: 9. Germline loops: CDR1 DFQATT, CDR2 SNEGSKA (reference sequence). CDR3 sequence reads: CSAGLAGPRGGELFF. CDR3 DNA sequence: TGCAGTGCCGGACTAGCGGGGCCGAGGGGCGGGGAGCTGTTTTTT.

Here the CDR3 reads CSVDPSGRAPETQYF. The CDR3 coding sequence is TGCAGCGTTGACCCCAGCGGGAGGGCCCCAGAGACCCAGTACTTC. The gene calls are TRBV29-1 and TRBJ2-5, with 10 nucleotides matching TRBD2. Germline CDR1 and CDR2: SQVTM and ANQGSEA. The CDR3 extends over 15 amino acids. V lost 3 bases and J lost 4; bases outside the gene matches: 8.

This clonotype has only a few counts. The chain couples TRBV5-1 to TRBJ2-7; D uncertain. The CDR3 is 15 residues long. The V and J ends lost 5 bases and 0 bases respectively, with 15 bases between them. From germline, CDR1 is SGHRS and CDR2 YFSETQ. The CDR3, as DNA: TGCGCCAGCAGAGGTGCACTTACCAACTCCTACGAGCAGTACTTC. Translating it yields CASRGALTNSYEQYF.

The V gene is TRBV7-2, the J gene TRBJ2-7; D assignment may be TRBD1 or TRBD2 (5 bases each). Germline assignment: CDR1 SGHTA and CDR2 FQGNSA. V lost 2 bases, J lost 2 bases, and 10 bases lay in between. The CDR3 totals 14 residues. The CDR3 is CASSLSEGPYEQYF. CDR3 bases: TGTGCCAGCAGCTTAAGTGAGGGGCCCTACGAGCAGTACTTC.